This T cell receptor beta chain was found in a study of early T cells in non-severe SARS-CoV-2 infection. Study information: From unsorted whole blood, bulk RNA was sequenced, and the chains remained unpaired. Study findings and constraints: Lookups in VDJdb leaned toward anti-spike CD8 responses and missed private and CD4 specificities.

Individual cDNA molecules received unique molecular identifiers. From the 5' RACE reads, TCRdb called clonotypes with MiXCR, one entry per CDR3 protein. Counted here are 60,000 to 75,000 distinct CDR3 sequences, about a tenth occurring once; the ten biggest clones make up 15% to 18%. This clonotype has ten or more counts. The antigen is not known. Germline lookup yields CDR1 DFQATT and CDR2 SNEGSKA (reference sequence). The CDR3 consists of 13 residues. V lost 3 bases and J 5 bases, leaving 13 bases between the germline ends. This TCR was sampled from an adult who was a healthcare worker with PCR-confirmed SARS-CoV-2 infection or an uninfected control (not recorded which). Specimen: whole blood, collected at baseline. J is TRBJ1-1 and V is TRBV20-1; a weak D match, TRBD1 (5 bases). CDR3 residues: CSASSGAGTEAFF. CDR3 bases: TGCAGTGCTAGTTCTGGGGCCGGAACTGAAGCTTTCTTT.